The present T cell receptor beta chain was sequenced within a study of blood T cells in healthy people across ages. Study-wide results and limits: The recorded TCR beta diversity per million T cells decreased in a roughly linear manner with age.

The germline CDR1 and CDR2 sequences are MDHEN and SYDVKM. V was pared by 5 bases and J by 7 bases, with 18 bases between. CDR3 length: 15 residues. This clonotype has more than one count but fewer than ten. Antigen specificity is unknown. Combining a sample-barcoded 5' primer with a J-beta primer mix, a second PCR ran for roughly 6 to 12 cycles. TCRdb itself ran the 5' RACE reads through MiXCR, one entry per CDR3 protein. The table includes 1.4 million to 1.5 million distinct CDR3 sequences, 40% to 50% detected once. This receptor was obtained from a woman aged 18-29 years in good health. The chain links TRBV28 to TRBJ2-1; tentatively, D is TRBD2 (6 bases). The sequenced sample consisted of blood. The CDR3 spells CASSPSGPGRNEQFF. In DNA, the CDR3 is TGTGCCAGCAGTCCTAGTGGACCGGGGAGGAATGAGCAGTTCTTC. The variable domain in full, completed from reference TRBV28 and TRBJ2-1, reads DVKVTQSSRYLVKRTGEKVFLECVQDMDHENMFWYRQDPGLGLRLIYFSYDVKMKEKGDIPEGYSVSREKKERFSLILESASTNQTSMYLCASSPSGPGRNEQFFGPGTRLTVL.